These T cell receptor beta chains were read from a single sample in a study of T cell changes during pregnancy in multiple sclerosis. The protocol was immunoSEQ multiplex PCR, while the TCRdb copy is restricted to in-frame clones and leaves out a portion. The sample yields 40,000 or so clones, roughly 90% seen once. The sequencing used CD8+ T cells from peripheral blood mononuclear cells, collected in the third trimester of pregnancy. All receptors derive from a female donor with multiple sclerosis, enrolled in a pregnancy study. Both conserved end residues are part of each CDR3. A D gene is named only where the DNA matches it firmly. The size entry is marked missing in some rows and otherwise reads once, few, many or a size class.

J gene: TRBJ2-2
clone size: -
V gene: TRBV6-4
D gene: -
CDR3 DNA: TGTGCCAGCAGAGCCCAGAACACCGGGGAGCTGTTTTTT
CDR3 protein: CASRAQNTGELFF

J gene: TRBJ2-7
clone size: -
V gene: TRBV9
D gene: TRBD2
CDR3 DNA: TGTGCCAGCAGCGTTACCGGGACTAGCGGCTACGAGCAGTACTTC
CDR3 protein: CASSVTGTSGYEQYF

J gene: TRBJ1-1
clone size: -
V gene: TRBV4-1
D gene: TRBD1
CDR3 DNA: TGCGCCAGCACCTCTACAGGGGGTTACACTGAAGCTTTCTTT
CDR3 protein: CASTSTGGYTEAFF

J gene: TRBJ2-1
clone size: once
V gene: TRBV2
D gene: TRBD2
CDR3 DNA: TGTGCCAGCAGTGAGCAGCGGGACCGCTACAATGAGCAGTTCTTC
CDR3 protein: CASSEQRDRYNEQFF

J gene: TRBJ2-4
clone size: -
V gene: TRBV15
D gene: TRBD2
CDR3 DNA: TGTGCCACCAGCAGAGGTAGCGGGAGGGAAAACATTCAGTACTTC
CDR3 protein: CATSRGSGRENIQYF

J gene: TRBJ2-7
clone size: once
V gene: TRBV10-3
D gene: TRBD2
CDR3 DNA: TGTGCCATCAGTGTTCCGCCCCACCGGGACTATGCCTACGAGCAGTACTTC
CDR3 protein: CAISVPPHRDYAYEQYF

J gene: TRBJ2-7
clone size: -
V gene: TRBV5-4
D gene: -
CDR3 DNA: TGTGCCAGCAGCACGACTAGGGGCCACGAGCAGTACTTC
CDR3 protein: CASSTTRGHEQYF

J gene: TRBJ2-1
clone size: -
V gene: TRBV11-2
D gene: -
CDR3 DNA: TGTGCCAGCAGCTCTTCAACATACAATGAGCAGTTCTTC
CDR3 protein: CASSSSTYNEQFF

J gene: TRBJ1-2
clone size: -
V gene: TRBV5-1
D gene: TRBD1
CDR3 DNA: TGCGCCAGCAGCTTAGGGACAGGGGGCCATGGCTACACCTTC
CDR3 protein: CASSLGTGGHGYTF

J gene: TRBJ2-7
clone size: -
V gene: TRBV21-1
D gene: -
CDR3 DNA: TGTGCCAGCAGCAAAGAGGGGTTTGAGGCGACCGTCCCTGACTCCTACGAGCAGTACTTC
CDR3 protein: CASSKEGFEATVPDSYEQYF

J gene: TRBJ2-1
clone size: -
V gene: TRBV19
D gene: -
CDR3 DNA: TGTGCCAGTAGTATGGCTAGCGCGAGCTCCTACAATGAGCAGTTCTTC
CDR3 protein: CASSMASASSYNEQFF

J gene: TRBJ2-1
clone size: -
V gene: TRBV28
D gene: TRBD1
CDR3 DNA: TGTGCCAGCAGTTGGGCCGGTTCACGAGGGGGCTATGACAATGAGCAGTTCTTC
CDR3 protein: CASSWAGSRGGYDNEQFF

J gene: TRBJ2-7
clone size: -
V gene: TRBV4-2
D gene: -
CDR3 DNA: TGTGCCAGCAGCTTAGAGCGACTAGAGTCCTACGAGCAGTACTTC
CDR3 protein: CASSLERLESYEQYF

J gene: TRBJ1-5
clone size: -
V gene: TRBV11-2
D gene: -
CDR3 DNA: TGTGCCAGCAGCGAAAGACAGAATCAGCCCCAGCATTTT
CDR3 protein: CASSERQNQPQHF

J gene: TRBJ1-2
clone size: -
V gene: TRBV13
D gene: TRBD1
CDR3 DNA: TGTGCCAGCAGCTCCGACAGGGGGAAGCCAACCTATGGCTACACCTTC
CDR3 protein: CASSSDRGKPTYGYTF